The 12 T cell receptor beta chains presented below share a single source sample, sequenced in a study of blood T cell repertoires in COVID-19. Profiling relied on immunoSEQ multiplex PCR, and the TCRdb table lists in-frame clones only, not all of them. The sample contains around 180,000 clones, 76% of which appear only once. Sequencing input: PBMCs or T cells enriched from blood (not recorded which). The receptors were gathered from a woman aged 50 to 65 with acute COVID-19.

The chain carries TRBV18 and TRBJ2-5; D not certain. Deletions cut 3 bases from V and 5 bases from J, with 7 bases between. The CDR3 has 12 amino acids. Germline V gene lookup returns CDR1 KGHSH and CDR2 LQKENI. In DNA, the CDR3 is TGTGCCAGCTCACCCTCTTCGGAGACCCAGTACTTC. This gives the protein CASSPSSETQYF. Combining the CDR3 with reference TRBV18 and TRBJ2-5 gives the whole variable domain NAGVMQNPRHLVRRRGQEARLRCSPMKGHSHVYWYRQLPEEGLKFMVYLQKENIIDESGMPKERFSAEFPKEGPSILRIQQVVRGDSAAYFCASSPSSETQYFGPGTRLLVL.

The V gene is TRBV10-3, the J gene TRBJ2-1; TRBD2 aligns across 11 bases. Looked up from germline, CDR1 is ENHRY and CDR2 is SYGVKD. Trimming removed 0 bases from V and 7 bases from J; junction bases left unmatched: 14. This CDR3 is built from 19 residues. In DNA form, the CDR3 reads TGTGCCATCAGTGAGTCGGTAGCGGGGGGGCCTACGACTGGGAATGAGCAGTTCTTC. This gives the protein CAISESVAGGPTTGNEQFF.

The rearrangement joins TRBV5-1 to TRBJ1-4; D is ambiguous. Germline lookup yields CDR1 SGHRS and CDR2 YFSETQ. The CDR3 spans 14 residues. V was pared by 4 bases and J by 3 bases, with 10 bases between. CDR3 loop: CASSPVAANEKLFF. The CDR3 DNA sequence: TGCGCCAGCAGCCCAGTAGCAGCTAATGAAAAACTGTTTTTT.

For the CDR3, the DNA is TGTGCCAGCAGCTTGGGAGGGAGCCTCGCTAACTATGGCTACACCTTC. This codes for CASSLGGSLANYGYTF. This chain connects TRBV5-8 to TRBJ1-2; D is uncertain. The CDR3 totals 16 residues. The V end lost 0 bases, the J end lost 0 bases, and 12 bases lay between the germline ends. CDR1 is SGHTS and CDR2 is YDEGEE in the germline V gene.

This chain connects TRBV7-2 to TRBJ1-6; D remains ambiguous. Trimming removed 2 bases at V and 2 bases at J, with 10 bases between. Germline CDR1 SGHTA, CDR2 FQGNSA. The CDR3 sequence is 16 residues long. The CDR3 is CASSLRRFTYNSPLHF. The CDR3 DNA sequence: TGTGCCAGCAGCTTAAGGCGGTTCACCTATAATTCACCCCTCCACTTT. The entire variable domain, with the rest obtained from reference TRBV7-2 and TRBJ1-6, is as follows: GAGVSQSPSNKVTEKGKDVELRCDPISGHTALYWYRQSLGQGLEFLIYFQGNSAPDKSGLPSDRFSAERTGGSVSTLTIQRTQQEDSAVYLCASSLRRFTYNSPLHFGNGTRLTVT.

The V and J genes are TRBV5-4 and TRBJ1-2; maybe TRBD1 (6 bases). The germline V and J ends were trimmed by 5 bases and 6 bases, with 14 bases remaining between them. Germline V gene lookup returns CDR1 SGHNT and CDR2 YYREEE (reference sequence). This CDR3 has 13 residues. For the CDR3, the DNA is TGTGCCAGCAGGCTACAGGGATATGATGGCTACACCTTC. This encodes CASRLQGYDGYTF.

This clone was seen once. This chain joins TRBV7-2 and TRBJ2-3; TRBD2 matches 7 bases. Germline lookup yields CDR1 SGHTA and CDR2 FQGNSA. The CDR3 contains 15 residues. Trimming at V came to 2 bases and at J to 3 bases, leaving 5 bases not matched to a gene. This CDR3 is CASSLWGLNTDTQYF. The CDR3 DNA reads TGTGCCAGCAGCTTATGGGGACTAAATACAGATACGCAGTATTTT. Full variable domain (rest looked up from reference TRBV7-2 and TRBJ2-3): GAGVSQSPSNKVTEKGKDVELRCDPISGHTALYWYRQSLGQGLEFLIYFQGNSAPDKSGLPSDRFSAERTGGSVSTLTIQRTQQEDSAVYLCASSLWGLNTDTQYFGPGTRLTVL.

V and J are TRBV6-5 and TRBJ2-3; 9 bases agree with TRBD1. This CDR3 is built from 16 residues. Germline V gene data show CDR1 as MNHEY and CDR2 as SVGAGI. After removal of 2 bases from V and 0 bases from J, the junction contained 3 bases not matched to a gene. The CDR3 nucleotides are TGTGCCAGCAGTTACGGGACAGGGACTAGCACAGATACGCAGTATTTT. Translation gives CASSYGTGTSTDTQYF.

The genes are TRBV5-4 and TRBJ2-4, with D tentatively TRBD2 (5 bases). CDR3 length equals 15 residues. The germline gives CDR1 SGHNT, CDR2 YYREEE (reference sequence). Trimming cost V 3 bases and J 3 bases, with 13 bases left between them. The DNA of the CDR3 is TGTGCCAGCAGCTCCCCGGGGAATGACAAAAACATTCAGTACTTC. It specifies CASSSPGNDKNIQYF.

Concerning this clone itself: An end of the junction does not agree with germline; a read error may underlie this. The chain uses TRBV7-2 and TRBJ2-4, with a tentative D call TRBD2 (6 bases). Germline V CDR1 and CDR2: SGHTA, FQGNSA. The CDR3 is 13 amino acids. This chain's CDR3 is CASSVADLNIQYF. CDR3 DNA sequence: TGTGCCAGCAGCGTAGCGGACTTAAACATTCAGTACTTC.

This rearrangement joins TRBV7-9 to TRBJ1-1, with TRBD1 matching 12 bases. From germline, CDR1 is SEHNR and CDR2 FQNEAQ (reference sequence). The CDR3 loop spans 17 amino acids. V gave up 3 bases and J gave up 4 bases; unmatched junction bases: 9. CDR3 loop: CASSFGDRGRLATEAFF. The CDR3 DNA is TGTGCCAGCAGCTTTGGGGACAGGGGGCGCCTGGCCACTGAAGCTTTCTTT.

V gene TRBV19 combines with J gene TRBJ1-2; D perhaps matches TRBD1 (5 bases). Trimming cost V 0 bases and J 8 bases, with 13 bases left between them. The CDR3 length is 14 residues. In germline, CDR1 is LNHDA, CDR2 SQIVND (reference sequence). The CDR3 reads CASSIDGGLKGYTF. The CDR3 bases are TGTGCCAGTAGTATAGACGGGGGATTGAAAGGCTACACCTTC. Complete variable domain (other parts from reference TRBV19 and TRBJ1-2): DGGITQSPKYLFRKEGQNVTLSCEQNLNHDAMYWYRQDPGQGLRLIYYSQIVNDFQKGDIAEGYSVSREKKESFPLTVTSAQKNPTAFYLCASSIDGGLKGYTFGSGTRLTVV.